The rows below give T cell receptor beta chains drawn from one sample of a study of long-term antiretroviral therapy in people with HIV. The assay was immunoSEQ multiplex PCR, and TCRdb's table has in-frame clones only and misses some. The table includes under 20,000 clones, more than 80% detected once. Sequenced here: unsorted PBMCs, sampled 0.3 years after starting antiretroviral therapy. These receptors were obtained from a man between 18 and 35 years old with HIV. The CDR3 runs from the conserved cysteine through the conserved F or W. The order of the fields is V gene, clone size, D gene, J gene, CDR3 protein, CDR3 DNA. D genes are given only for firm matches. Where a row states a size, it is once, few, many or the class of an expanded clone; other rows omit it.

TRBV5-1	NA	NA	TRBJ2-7	CASSWSRGYEQYF	TGCGCCAGCAGCTGGAGCCGGGGCTACGAGCAGTACTTC
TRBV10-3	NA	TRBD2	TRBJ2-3	CATGTSGGLSTDTQYF	TGTGCCACCGGGACTAGCGGGGGCTTGAGCACAGATACGCAGTATTTT
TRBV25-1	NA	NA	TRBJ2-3	CASSGAIAWTDTQYF	TGTGCCAGCAGTGGGGCTATCGCCTGGACAGATACGCAGTATTTT
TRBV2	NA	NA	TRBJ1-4	CASSEEEKLFF	TGTGCCAGCAGTGAAGAGGAAAAACTGTTTTTT
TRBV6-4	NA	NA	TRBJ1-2	CASRPQGQGGYGYTF	TGTGCCAGCAGACCCCAGGGGCAGGGAGGTTATGGCTACACCTTC
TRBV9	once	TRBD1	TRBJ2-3	CASSVVGGTGTDTQYF	TGTGCCAGCAGCGTAGTAGGCGGGACAGGGACAGATACGCAGTATTTT
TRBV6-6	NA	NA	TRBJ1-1	CASSYFPLGSTEAFF	TGTGCCAGCAGTTACTTCCCTCTAGGATCCACTGAAGCTTTCTTT
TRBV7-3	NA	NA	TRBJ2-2	CASSPSTGGELFF	TGTGCCAGCAGCCCTAGTACCGGCGGGGAGCTGTTTTTT
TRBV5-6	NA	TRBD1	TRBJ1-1	CASSLGQGGTEAFF	TGTGCCAGCAGCTTGGGACAGGGAGGGACTGAAGCTTTCTTT
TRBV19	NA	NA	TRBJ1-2	CASSIQRTDACYTF	TGTGCCAGTAGTATTCAAAGGACAGACGCTTGCTACACCTTC
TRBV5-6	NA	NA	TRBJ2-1	CASSFSQERYYNEQFF	TGTGCCAGCAGCTTTAGCCAGGAAAGGTACTACAATGAGCAGTTCTTC
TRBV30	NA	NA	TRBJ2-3	CAWSQAFTGTDTQYF	TGTGCCTGGAGCCAGGCGTTTACTGGCACAGATACGCAGTATTTT
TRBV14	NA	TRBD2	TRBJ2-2	CASSQDNGILAGTGELFF	TGTGCCAGCAGCCAAGATAACGGAATCCTAGCGGGGACCGGGGAGCTGTTTTTT
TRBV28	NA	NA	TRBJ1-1	CASSFRGSTEAFF	TGTGCCAGCAGTTTTCGGGGGAGCACTGAAGCTTTCTTT
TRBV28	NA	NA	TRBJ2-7	CASSSPPGRSEQYF	TGTGCCAGCAGTTCGCCCCCGGGGAGGAGCGAGCAGTACTTC
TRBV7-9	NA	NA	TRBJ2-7	CASSHSQGLDEQYF	TGTGCCAGCAGCCATTCTCAGGGATTAGACGAGCAGTACTTC